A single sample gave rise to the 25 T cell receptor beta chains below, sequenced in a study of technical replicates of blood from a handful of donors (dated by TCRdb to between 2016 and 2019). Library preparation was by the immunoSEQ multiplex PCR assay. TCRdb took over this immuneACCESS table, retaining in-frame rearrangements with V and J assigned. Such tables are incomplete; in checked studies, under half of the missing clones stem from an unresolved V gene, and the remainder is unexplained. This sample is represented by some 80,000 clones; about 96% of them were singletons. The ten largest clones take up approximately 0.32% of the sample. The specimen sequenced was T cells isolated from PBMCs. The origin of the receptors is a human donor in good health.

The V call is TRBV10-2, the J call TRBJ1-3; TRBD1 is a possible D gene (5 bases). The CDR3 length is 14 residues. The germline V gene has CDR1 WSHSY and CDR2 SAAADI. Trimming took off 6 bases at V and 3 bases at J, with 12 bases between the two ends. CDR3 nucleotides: TGCGCCAGCAGAGGCAGGGAATTTGGAAACACCATATATTTT. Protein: CASRGREFGNTIYF.

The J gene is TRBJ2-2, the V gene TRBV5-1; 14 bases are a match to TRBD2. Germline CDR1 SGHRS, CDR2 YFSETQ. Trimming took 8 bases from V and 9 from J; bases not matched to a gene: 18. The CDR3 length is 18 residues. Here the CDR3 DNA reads TGCGCCAGTCTTGCCCTGGGACCGGGACTAGCGGGAGAACGGGAGCTGTTTTTT. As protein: CASLALGPGLAGERELFF.

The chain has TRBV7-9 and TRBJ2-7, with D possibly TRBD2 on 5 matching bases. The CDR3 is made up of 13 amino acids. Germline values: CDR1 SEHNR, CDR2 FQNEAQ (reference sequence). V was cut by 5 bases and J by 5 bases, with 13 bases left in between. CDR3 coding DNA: TGTGCCAGCAGCCCTCCCGGGATCCACGAGCAGTACTTC. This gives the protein CASSPPGIHEQYF.

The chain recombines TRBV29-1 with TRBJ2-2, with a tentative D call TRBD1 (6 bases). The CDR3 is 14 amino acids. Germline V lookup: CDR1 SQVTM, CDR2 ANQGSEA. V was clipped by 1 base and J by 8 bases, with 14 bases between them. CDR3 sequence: CSVEVLGGGGELFF. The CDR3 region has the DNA TGCAGCGTTGAAGTACTAGGGGGTGGAGGGGAGCTGTTTTTT.

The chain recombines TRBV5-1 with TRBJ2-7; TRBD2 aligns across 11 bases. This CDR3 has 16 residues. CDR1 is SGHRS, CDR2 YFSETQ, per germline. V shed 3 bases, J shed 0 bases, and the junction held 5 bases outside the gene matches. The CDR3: CASSWTSGPSSYEQYF. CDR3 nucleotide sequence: TGCGCCAGCAGCTGGACTAGCGGGCCCAGCTCCTACGAGCAGTACTTC.

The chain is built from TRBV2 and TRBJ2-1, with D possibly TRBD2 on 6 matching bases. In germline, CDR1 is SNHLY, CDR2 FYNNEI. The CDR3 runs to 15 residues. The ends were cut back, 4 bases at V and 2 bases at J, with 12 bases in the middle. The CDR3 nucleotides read TGTGCCAGCAGTGCGATTGGGGAGGCCTACAATGAGCAGTTCTTC. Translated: CASSAIGEAYNEQFF.

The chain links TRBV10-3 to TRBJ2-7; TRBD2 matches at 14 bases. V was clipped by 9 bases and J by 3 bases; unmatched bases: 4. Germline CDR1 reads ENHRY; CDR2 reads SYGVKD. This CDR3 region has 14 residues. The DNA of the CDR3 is TGTGCCATGGGGACTAGCGGGAGCTTCTACGAGCAGTACTTC. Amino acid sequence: CAMGTSGSFYEQYF.

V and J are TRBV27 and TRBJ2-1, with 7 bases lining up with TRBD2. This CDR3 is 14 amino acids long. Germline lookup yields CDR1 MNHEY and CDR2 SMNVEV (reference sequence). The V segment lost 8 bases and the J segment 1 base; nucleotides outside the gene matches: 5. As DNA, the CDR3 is TGTGCCAGCGGAAGCGGGACGTCCTACAATGAGCAGTTCTTC. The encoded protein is CASGSGTSYNEQFF.

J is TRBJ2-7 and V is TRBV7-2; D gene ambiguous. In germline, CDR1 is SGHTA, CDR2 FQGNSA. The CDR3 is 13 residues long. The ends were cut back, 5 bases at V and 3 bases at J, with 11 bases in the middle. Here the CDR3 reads CASSDNWVYEQYF. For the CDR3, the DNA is TGTGCCAGCAGCGACAACTGGGTCTACGAGCAGTACTTC.

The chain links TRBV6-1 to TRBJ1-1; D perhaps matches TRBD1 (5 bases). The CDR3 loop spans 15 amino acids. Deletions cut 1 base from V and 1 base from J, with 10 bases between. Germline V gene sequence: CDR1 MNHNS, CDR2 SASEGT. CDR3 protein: CASSEDGGRNTEAFF. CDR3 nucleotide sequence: TGTGCCAGCAGTGAAGACGGGGGGAGGAACACTGAAGCTTTCTTT.

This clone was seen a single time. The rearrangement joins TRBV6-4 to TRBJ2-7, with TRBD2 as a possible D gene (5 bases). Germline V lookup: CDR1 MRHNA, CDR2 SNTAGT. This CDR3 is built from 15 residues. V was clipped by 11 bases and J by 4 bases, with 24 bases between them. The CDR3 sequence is CAPPGSAGRGYEQYF. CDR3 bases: TGTGCCCCGCCCGGTTCGGCAGGCCGGGGATACGAGCAGTACTTC.

The CDR3: CASSFEMNTEAFF. The CDR3 DNA sequence: TGTGCCAGCAGCTTCGAGATGAACACTGAAGCTTTCTTT. This chain uses TRBV7-2 with TRBJ1-1; D is ambiguous. Germline lookup yields CDR1 SGHTA and CDR2 FQGNSA. V was shortened by 3 bases and J by 0 bases, with 5 bases between the two germline ends. The CDR3 sequence is 13 residues long.

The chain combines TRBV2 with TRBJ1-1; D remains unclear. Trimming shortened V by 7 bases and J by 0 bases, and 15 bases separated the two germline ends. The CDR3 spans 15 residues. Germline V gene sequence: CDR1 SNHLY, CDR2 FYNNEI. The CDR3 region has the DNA TGTGCCAGCATTTCAGGTTTTAGTATGAACACTGAAGCTTTCTTT. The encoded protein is CASISGFSMNTEAFF.

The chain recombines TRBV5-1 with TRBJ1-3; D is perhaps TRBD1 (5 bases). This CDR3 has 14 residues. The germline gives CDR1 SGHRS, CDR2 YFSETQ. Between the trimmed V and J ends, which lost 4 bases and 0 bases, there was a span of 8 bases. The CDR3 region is CASSRDFSGNTIYF. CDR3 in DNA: TGCGCCAGCAGCCGGGACTTCTCTGGAAACACCATATATTTT.

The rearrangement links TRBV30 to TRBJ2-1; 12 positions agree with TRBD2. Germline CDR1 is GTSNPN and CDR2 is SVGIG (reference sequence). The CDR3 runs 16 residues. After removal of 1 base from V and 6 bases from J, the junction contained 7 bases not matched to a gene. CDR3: CAWSARLAGVSNEQFF. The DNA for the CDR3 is TGTGCCTGGAGTGCCAGACTAGCGGGAGTTAGCAATGAGCAGTTCTTC.

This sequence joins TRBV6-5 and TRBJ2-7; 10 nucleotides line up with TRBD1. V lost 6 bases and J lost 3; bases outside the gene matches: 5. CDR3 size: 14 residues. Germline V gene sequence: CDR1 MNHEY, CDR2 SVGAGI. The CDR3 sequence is CASSLGQGLYEQYF. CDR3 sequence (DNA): TGTGCCAGCAGCTTGGGACAGGGGCTCTACGAGCAGTACTTC.

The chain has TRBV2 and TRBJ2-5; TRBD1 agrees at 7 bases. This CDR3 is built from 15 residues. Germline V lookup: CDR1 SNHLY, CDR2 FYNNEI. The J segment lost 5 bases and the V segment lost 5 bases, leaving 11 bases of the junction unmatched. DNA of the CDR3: TGTGCCAGCAGTTCCCCTAGGGGGCGCGGGGAGACCCAGTACTTC. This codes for CASSSPRGRGETQYF.

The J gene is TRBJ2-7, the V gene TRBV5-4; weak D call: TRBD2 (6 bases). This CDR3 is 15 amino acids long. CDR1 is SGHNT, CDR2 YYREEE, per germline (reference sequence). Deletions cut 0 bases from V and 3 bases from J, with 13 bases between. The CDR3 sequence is CASSLGASDSYEQYF. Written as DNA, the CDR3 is TGTGCCAGCAGCTTGGGGGCTAGCGATAGCTACGAGCAGTACTTC.

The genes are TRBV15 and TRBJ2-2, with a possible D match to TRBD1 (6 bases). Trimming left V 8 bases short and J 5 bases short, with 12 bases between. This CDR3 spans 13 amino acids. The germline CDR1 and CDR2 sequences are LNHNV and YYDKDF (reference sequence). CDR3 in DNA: TGTGCCACCCTCACAAGGGGGACCGGGGAGCTGTTTTTT. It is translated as CATLTRGTGELFF. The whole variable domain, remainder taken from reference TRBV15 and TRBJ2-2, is DAMVIQNPRYQVTQFGKPVTLSCSQTLNHNVMYWYQQKSSQAPKLLFHYYDKDFNNEADTPDNFQSRRPNTSFCFLDIRSPGLGDTAMYLCATLTRGTGELFFGEGSRLTVL.

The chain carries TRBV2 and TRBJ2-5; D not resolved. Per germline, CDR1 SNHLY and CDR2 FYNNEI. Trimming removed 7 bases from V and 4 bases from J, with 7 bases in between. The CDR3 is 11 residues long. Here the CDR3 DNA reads TGTGCCAGCAAACATGGAGAGACCCAGTACTTC. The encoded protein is CASKHGETQYF. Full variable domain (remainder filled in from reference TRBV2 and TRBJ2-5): EPEVTQTPSHQVTQMGQEVILRCVPISNHLYFYWYRQILGQKVEFLVSFYNNEISEKSEIFDDQFSVERPDGSNFTLKIRSTKLEDSAMYFCASKHGETQYFGPGTRLLVL.

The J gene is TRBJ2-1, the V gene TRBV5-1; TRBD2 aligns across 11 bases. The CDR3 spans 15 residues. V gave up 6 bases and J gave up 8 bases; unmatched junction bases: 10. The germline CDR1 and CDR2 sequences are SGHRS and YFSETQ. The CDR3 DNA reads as TGCGCCAGCAAACTAGGAACTAGCGGGAGCTATGAGCAGTTCTTC. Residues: CASKLGTSGSYEQFF.

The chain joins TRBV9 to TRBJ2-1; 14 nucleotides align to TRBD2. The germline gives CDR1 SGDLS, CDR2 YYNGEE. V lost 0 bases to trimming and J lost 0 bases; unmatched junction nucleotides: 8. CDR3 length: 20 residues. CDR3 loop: CASSVALGTSGRSSYNEQFF. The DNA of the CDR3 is TGTGCCAGCAGCGTAGCGCTCGGGACTAGCGGGAGAAGCTCCTACAATGAGCAGTTCTTC.

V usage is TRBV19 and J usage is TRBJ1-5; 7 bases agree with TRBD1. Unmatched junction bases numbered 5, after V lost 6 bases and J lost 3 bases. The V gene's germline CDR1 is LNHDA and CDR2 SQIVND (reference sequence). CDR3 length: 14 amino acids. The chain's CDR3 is CASRDGQDNQPQHF. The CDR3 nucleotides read TGTGCCAGTAGGGACGGACAGGACAATCAGCCCCAGCATTTT.

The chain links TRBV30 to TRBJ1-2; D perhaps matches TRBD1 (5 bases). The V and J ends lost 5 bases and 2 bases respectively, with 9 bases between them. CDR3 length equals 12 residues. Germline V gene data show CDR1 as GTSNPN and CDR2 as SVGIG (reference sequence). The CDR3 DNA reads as TGTGCCTGGTCACCAGGGAACTATGGCTACACCTTC. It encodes CAWSPGNYGYTF.

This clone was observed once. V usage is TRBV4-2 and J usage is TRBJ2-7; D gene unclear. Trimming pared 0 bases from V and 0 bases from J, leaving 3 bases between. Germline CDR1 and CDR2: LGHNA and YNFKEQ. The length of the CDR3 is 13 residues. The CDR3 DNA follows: TGTGCCAGCAGCCAAGACAGCTCCTACGAGCAGTACTTC. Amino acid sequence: CASSQDSSYEQYF.